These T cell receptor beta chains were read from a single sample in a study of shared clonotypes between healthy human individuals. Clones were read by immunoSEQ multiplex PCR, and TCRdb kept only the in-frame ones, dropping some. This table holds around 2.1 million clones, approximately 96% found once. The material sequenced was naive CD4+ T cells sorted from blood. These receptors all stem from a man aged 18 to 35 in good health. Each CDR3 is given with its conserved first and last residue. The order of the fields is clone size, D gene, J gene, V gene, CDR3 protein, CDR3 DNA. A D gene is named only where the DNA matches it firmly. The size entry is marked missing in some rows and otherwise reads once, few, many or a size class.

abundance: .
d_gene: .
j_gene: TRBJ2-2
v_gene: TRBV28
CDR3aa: CASSFLRSHTGELFF
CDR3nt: TGTGCCAGCAGTTTCCTCCGGTCACACACCGGGGAGCTGTTTTTT

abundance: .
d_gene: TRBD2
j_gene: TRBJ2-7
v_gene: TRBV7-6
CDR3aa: CASSLGLLAGAGYEQYF
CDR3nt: TGTGCCAGCAGCCTTGGCCTTTTAGCGGGGGCGGGCTACGAGCAGTACTTC

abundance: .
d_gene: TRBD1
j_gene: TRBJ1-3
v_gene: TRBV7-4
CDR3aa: CASSLERVQGALGNTIYF
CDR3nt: TGTGCCAGCAGCTTAGAAAGGGTACAGGGGGCGCTGGGAAACACCATATATTTT

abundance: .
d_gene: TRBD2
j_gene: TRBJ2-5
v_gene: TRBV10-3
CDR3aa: CAIRTSGGAEETQYF
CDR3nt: TGTGCCATCCGTACTAGCGGGGGGGCAGAAGAGACCCAGTACTTC

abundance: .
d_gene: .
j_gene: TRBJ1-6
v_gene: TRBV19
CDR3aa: CASSISYLRYNSPLHF
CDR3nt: TGTGCCAGTAGTATTTCGTATCTACGGTATAATTCACCCCTCCACTTT

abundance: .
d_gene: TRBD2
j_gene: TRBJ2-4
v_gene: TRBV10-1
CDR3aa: CASSESSLAGKNIQYF
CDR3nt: TGCGCCAGCAGTGAGTCGAGTCTAGCGGGGAAAAACATTCAGTACTTC

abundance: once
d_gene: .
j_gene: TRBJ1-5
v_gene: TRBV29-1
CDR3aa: CSVEGPDQPQHF
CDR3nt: TGCAGCGTTGAAGGGCCCGATCAGCCCCAGCATTTT

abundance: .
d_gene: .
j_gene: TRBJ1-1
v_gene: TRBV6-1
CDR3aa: CASSGAGFTEAFF
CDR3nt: TGTGCCAGCAGTGGGGCAGGGTTCACTGAAGCTTTCTTT

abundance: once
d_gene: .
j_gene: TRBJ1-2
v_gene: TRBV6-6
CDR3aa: CASSYSYGGYGYTF
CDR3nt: TGTGCCAGCAGTTACTCGTATGGGGGCTATGGCTACACCTTC

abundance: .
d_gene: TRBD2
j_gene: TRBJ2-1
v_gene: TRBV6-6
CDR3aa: CASLRLGGAGNEQFF
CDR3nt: TGTGCCAGCCTCAGACTCGGGGGGGCTGGGAATGAGCAGTTCTTC

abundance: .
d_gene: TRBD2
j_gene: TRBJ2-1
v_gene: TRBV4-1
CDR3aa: CASSQPGLAINEQFF
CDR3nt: TGCGCCAGCAGCCAACCGGGACTAGCGATTAATGAGCAGTTCTTC

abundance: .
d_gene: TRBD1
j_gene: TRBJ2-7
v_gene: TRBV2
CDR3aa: CASSGQGWEQYF
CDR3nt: TGTGCCAGCAGCGGACAGGGATGGGAGCAGTACTTC

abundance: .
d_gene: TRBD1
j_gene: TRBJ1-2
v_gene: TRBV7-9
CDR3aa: CASSLGGGAYGYTF
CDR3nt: TGTGCCAGCAGCTTAGGAGGGGGCGCCTATGGCTACACCTTC

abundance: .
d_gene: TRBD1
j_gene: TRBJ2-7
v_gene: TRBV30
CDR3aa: CAWCGRGKYEQYF
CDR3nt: TGTGCCTGGTGTGGCAGGGGGAAATACGAGCAGTACTTC

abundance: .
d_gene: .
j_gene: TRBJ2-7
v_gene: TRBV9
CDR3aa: CASSPGQSLYEQYF
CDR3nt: TGTGCCAGCAGCCCAGGACAGTCGCTCTACGAGCAGTACTTC

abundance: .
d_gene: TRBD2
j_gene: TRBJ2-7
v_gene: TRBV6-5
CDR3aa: CASSYTTSGPYEQYF
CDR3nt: TGTGCCAGCAGTTACACAACTAGCGGTCCCTACGAGCAGTACTTC

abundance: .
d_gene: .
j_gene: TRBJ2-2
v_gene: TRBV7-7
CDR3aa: CASSPGNRGGGTGELFF
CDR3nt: TGTGCTAGCAGCCCAGGCAATCGTGGGGGAGGAACCGGGGAGCTGTTTTTT

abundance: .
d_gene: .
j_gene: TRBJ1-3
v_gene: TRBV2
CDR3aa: CASIVMSSGNTIYF
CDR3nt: TGTGCCAGCATTGTGATGAGCTCTGGAAACACCATATATTTT

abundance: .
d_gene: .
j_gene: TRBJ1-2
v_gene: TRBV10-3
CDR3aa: CAISESFLDGYTF
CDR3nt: TGTGCCATCAGTGAGTCGTTCTTGGATGGCTACACCTTC

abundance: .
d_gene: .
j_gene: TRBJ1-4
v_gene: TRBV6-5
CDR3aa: CASSYATADNEKLFF
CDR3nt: TGTGCCAGCAGTTACGCAACGGCGGATAATGAAAAACTGTTTTTT

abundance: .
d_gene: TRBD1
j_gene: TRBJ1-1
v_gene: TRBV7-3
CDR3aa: CASSLMQGASSEAFF
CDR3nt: TGTGCCAGCAGCTTAATGCAGGGGGCATCTAGTGAAGCTTTCTTT

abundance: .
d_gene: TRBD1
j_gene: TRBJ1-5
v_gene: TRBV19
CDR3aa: CASSTGQVGNQPQHF
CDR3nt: TGTGCCAGTAGTACCGGACAGGTTGGCAATCAGCCCCAGCATTTT

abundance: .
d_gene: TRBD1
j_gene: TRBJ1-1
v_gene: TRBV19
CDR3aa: CASRPGQGKNTEAFF
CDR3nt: TGTGCCAGTAGGCCGGGACAGGGGAAAAACACTGAAGCTTTCTTT

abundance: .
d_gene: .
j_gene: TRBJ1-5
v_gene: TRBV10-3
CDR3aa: CAISESGRVGQPQHF
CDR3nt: TGTGCCATCAGTGAGTCGGGAAGGGTCGGTCAGCCCCAGCATTTT

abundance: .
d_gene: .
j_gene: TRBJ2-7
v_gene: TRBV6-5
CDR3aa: CASSYQRGIYEQYF
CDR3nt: TGTGCCAGCAGTTACCAGAGGGGCATCTACGAGCAGTACTTC

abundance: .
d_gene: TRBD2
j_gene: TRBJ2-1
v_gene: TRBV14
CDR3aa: CASSWLAGANEQFF
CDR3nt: TGTGCCAGCAGCTGGCTAGCGGGAGCCAATGAGCAGTTCTTC

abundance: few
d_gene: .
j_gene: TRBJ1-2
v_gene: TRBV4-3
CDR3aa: CASSSQREGVYGYTF
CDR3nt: TGCGCCAGCAGCTCGCAACGTGAGGGAGTCTATGGCTACACCTTC

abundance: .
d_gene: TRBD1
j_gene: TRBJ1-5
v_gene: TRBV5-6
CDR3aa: CASSSGTGNNQPQHF
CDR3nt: TGTGCCAGCAGCTCCGGGACAGGGAACAATCAGCCCCAGCATTTT

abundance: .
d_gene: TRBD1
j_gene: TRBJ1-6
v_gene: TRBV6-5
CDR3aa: CASSPSTGGSSPLHF
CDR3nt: TGTGCCAGCAGTCCTTCGACAGGGGGCAGTTCACCCCTCCACTTT